Only a few counts were recorded for the clone carrying this T cell receptor beta chain. Antigen: not known. The data originate from a study of blood T cells in healthy people across ages. Study-level findings and limits: Researchers deemed the diversity estimates from one million T cells underestimates.

This CDR3 comprises 16 residues. V shed 7 bases, J shed 3 bases, and the junction held 10 bases outside the gene matches. Per the germline V gene, CDR1 is MNHNY and CDR2 is SVGAGI (reference sequence). Through a sample-barcoded 5' primer and a J-beta primer mix, a second PCR was run for roughly 7 to 12 cycles. Every sample returned 3 million or more CDR3-containing paired-end reads. TCRdb re-called the 5' RACE reads through MiXCR, storing one row per CDR3 protein. The table records 800,000 or so distinct CDR3 sequences, 25% of them present only once. The data were also submitted as part of a second study, on T cells of mothers and their children.

This clonotype was sampled from a boy between 10 and 17 years old in good health. The chain combines TRBV6-6 with TRBJ1-4; 8 bases line up with TRBD1. Sequencing was done on a sample of blood. The CDR3 region is CASNNQGATANEKLFF. CDR3 in DNA: TGTGCCAGCAATAACCAGGGGGCCACAGCTAATGAAAAACTGTTTTTT.